These T cell receptor beta chains were read from a single sample in a study of cytomegalovirus exposure and HLA in healthy donors. Some clones are missing from TCRdb's copy, which holds only in-frame ones; the method was immunoSEQ multiplex PCR. The sample lists 140,000 to 150,000 clones, about three quarters occurring once. The sequenced sample consisted of PBMCs. These receptors all come from a middle-aged man in good health and CMV-seropositive. CDR3s include the opening cysteine and the closing phenylalanine or tryptophan. Fields, in order: CDR3 DNA, CDR3 protein, V gene, D gene, J gene, CDR3 length, clone size. A D gene is named only where the DNA matches it firmly. Clone size appears in some rows only: once, few, many, or a class for an expanded clone.

TGTGCCAGCAGCAAGGGACTAGCGGGAGGTGATGAGCAGTTCTTC,CASSKGLAGGDEQFF,TRBV11-3,TRBD2,TRBJ2-1,15,-
TGTGCCAGCAGTGCGCTAGCGGGCACCGGGGAGCTGTTTTTT,CASSALAGTGELFF,TRBV2,TRBD2,TRBJ2-2,14,-
TGTTCCAGCAGCCCGACCTGGGGGGTTGGCGCCGAGACCCAGTACTTC,CSSSPTWGVGAETQYF,TRBV7-9,-,TRBJ2-5,16,-
TGTGCCAGCACCGGGACTAGCTACGAGCAGTACTTC,CASTGTSYEQYF,TRBV28,TRBD2,TRBJ2-7,12,-
TGTGCCAGCAGCTTCTCCGGGACTAGCGGGAATGAGCAGTTCTTC,CASSFSGTSGNEQFF,TRBV11-1,TRBD2,TRBJ2-1,15,-
TGCGCCAGCAGTCAGCCCCGTGCGACAGGGGAAGTCTACGAGCAGTACTTC,CASSQPRATGEVYEQYF,TRBV23-1,TRBD1,TRBJ2-7,17,-
TGCGCCAGCAGCTGGACAGGGGTCGAGACCCAGTACTTC,CASSWTGVETQYF,TRBV5-1,TRBD1,TRBJ2-5,13,-
TGTGCCAGCAGCTCCCCCCAATTGAGCGGAAGAGGACCAGATACGCAGTATTTT,CASSSPQLSGRGPDTQYF,TRBV13,-,TRBJ2-3,18,-
TGTGCCAATAAAGCGGGACCCTACAATGAGCAGTTCTTC,CANKAGPYNEQFF,TRBV6-1,TRBD2,TRBJ2-1,13,-
TGTGCCAGCAGTGCCGGGAGCAAAAGAAACTACGAGCAGTACTTC,CASSAGSKRNYEQYF,TRBV6-6,-,TRBJ2-7,15,-
TGCAGCGTTGAAGTCAGGGTTGGTGGCAATCAGCCCCAGCATTTT,CSVEVRVGGNQPQHF,TRBV29-1,-,TRBJ1-5,15,-
TGCGCCAGCAGCCATCCAGGGGGCGAGGGATATGGCTACACCTTC,CASSHPGGEGYGYTF,TRBV4-1,TRBD1,TRBJ1-2,15,-
TGCGCCAGCAGCAGTCAGGGCTTGGTATACGAGCAGTACTTC,CASSSQGLVYEQYF,TRBV5-1,-,TRBJ2-7,14,few
TGTGCCAGCAGCTTCCCGACTAGTACAGATACGCAGTATTTT,CASSFPTSTDTQYF,TRBV13,-,TRBJ2-3,14,once
TGTGCCAGCAGCGCTGTAGACAGGGGAGGCTCTGGGGCCAACGTCCTGACTTTC,CASSAVDRGGSGANVLTF,TRBV11-3,TRBD1,TRBJ2-6,18,-
TGTGCCATCAGGATGACAGCGAACACTGAAGCTTTCTTT,CAIRMTANTEAFF,TRBV10-3,-,TRBJ1-1,13,-
TGTGCTTCACAGGGATACAATGAGCAGTTCTTC,CASQGYNEQFF,TRBV28,-,TRBJ2-1,11,-
TGTGCCAGCAGCTTGCCAGGATACAATGAGCAGTTCTTC,CASSLPGYNEQFF,TRBV5-6,-,TRBJ2-1,13,few
TGTGCCAGCAGCTCCTTTGAAGGGAGAAGTCAGCCCCAGCATTTT,CASSSFEGRSQPQHF,TRBV28,-,TRBJ1-5,15,-
TGTGCCAGCAGCTTGGAAGGGGGGGTCACCGGGGAGCTGTTTTTT,CASSLEGGVTGELFF,TRBV5-4,-,TRBJ2-2,15,-
TGTGCCAGCAGCCCTGGACAGAACAATCAGCCCCAGCATTTT,CASSPGQNNQPQHF,TRBV6-6,-,TRBJ1-5,14,-
TGCGCCAGCAGCTTGGCGGTCCAAGAGACCCAGTACTTC,CASSLAVQETQYF,TRBV5-1,-,TRBJ2-5,13,once
TGTGCCAGTAGTATTGGCTTTGAACTAGCGGGAGTAGTCGGGCAGTTCTTC,CASSIGFELAGVVGQFF,TRBV19,TRBD2,TRBJ2-1,17,once
TGTGCCAGTAGTCTCCGGGACAGGTACTATCAGCCCCAGCATTTT,CASSLRDRYYQPQHF,TRBV19,TRBD1,TRBJ1-5,15,few
TGTGCCAGCAGCTCGATCCTAGATTCGGGAGGGGAAGAGACCCAGTACTTC,CASSSILDSGGEETQYF,TRBV11-2,TRBD2,TRBJ2-5,17,-
TGTGCCAGTGGGGAACAGGCGACCGGGGCCAACGTCCTGACTTTC,CASGEQATGANVLTF,TRBV19,-,TRBJ2-6,15,-
TGCGCCAGCAGCCTAGGGGGCGGGGCTGAAGCTTTCTTT,CASSLGGGAEAFF,TRBV4-1,TRBD1,TRBJ1-1,13,once
TGTGCCAGCAGCCAAGATTCCACTAGCGGGAACTACGAGCAGTACTTC,CASSQDSTSGNYEQYF,TRBV14,TRBD2,TRBJ2-7,16,-
TGCGCCAGCAGCTTTGGCCGGGGGGACGGCTCACCACCCACTGAAGCTTTCTTT,CASSFGRGDGSPPTEAFF,TRBV5-1,-,TRBJ1-1,18,-
TGTGCCAGCAGCCCTCCGGTCTTATACGAGCAGTACTTC,CASSPPVLYEQYF,TRBV7-9,-,TRBJ2-7,13,-
TGTGCCAGCAGTGGAGCGGGAGTGAGGGAGCAGTACTTC,CASSGAGVREQYF,TRBV2,TRBD2,TRBJ2-7,13,-
TGTGCCAGCAGCTTAGGTAGCGGGAGGGACTCCTACGAGCAGTACTTC,CASSLGSGRDSYEQYF,TRBV7-2,TRBD2,TRBJ2-7,16,-
TGTGCCAGCAGCCAGTTGGAAGCGGGACTAAATATAAACGGGGAGCTGTTTTTT,CASSQLEAGLNINGELFF,TRBV11-2,TRBD2,TRBJ2-2,18,-
TGTGCCAGCAGTTACTCTGGCAGGGCTAACTATGGCTACACCTTC,CASSYSGRANYGYTF,TRBV6-5,-,TRBJ1-2,15,-
TGTGCCAGTAGTACCTGGACAGGGTTGATGAACACTGAAGCTTTCTTT,CASSTWTGLMNTEAFF,TRBV19,TRBD1,TRBJ1-1,16,few
TGCAGCGTTAGACAGAGCCAAGGGAGGGAGCAGTACTTC,CSVRQSQGREQYF,TRBV29-1,-,TRBJ2-7,13,-
TGCAGCGTTGAAACCGGACAGGGAGGTCAGCCCCAGCATTTT,CSVETGQGGQPQHF,TRBV29-1,TRBD1,TRBJ1-5,14,-
TGTGCCAGCAGCGTATCAACCGGGACATCAGCGGGGGAGCAGTACTTC,CASSVSTGTSAGEQYF,TRBV9,-,TRBJ2-7,16,-
TGTGCCCGCGAACCGGGGGTAGACACTGAAGCTTTCTTT,CAREPGVDTEAFF,TRBV30,-,TRBJ1-1,13,-
TGTGCCAGTAGTACGCGGAATCTCGCCTACGAGCAGTACTTC,CASSTRNLAYEQYF,TRBV19,-,TRBJ2-7,14,few
TGTGCCAGTAGTCCCGTCGGCACAGATACGCAGTATTTT,CASSPVGTDTQYF,TRBV19,-,TRBJ2-3,13,once
TGTGCCAGCAGCCCGAGCGGACGACAAGCCGGGGAGCTGTTTTTT,CASSPSGRQAGELFF,TRBV7-3,-,TRBJ2-2,15,-
TGTGCCAGCAGCCCAGGGTTCGGACAGCCCCAGCATTTT,CASSPGFGQPQHF,TRBV6-5,-,TRBJ1-5,13,-
TGTGCCAGCAGTTCCCCCTATCGCGAGGGCGGTGATACGCAGTATTTT,CASSSPYREGGDTQYF,TRBV28,-,TRBJ2-3,16,-
TGTGCCAGCAGCTCCTCACTAGCGGGAGGCACAGATACGCAGTATTTT,CASSSSLAGGTDTQYF,TRBV11-3,TRBD2,TRBJ2-3,16,once
TGTGCCAGCAACACAGGGGGTGGTTTTGAGACCCAGTACTTC,CASNTGGGFETQYF,TRBV6-6,TRBD1,TRBJ2-5,14,-
TGTGCCAGCTCACGCTTCCTCCCGGGACTAGCGGGGACTAGCACAGATACGCAGTATTTT,CASSRFLPGLAGTSTDTQYF,TRBV18,TRBD2,TRBJ2-3,20,-
TGTGCCAGCAGCCAAGCTCCAAGACAGGGTTTCGGTTACTACGAGCAGTACTTC,CASSQAPRQGFGYYEQYF,TRBV14,TRBD1,TRBJ2-7,18,-
TGTGCCAGCAGTCCCGGACACCCTTACGAGCAGTACTTC,CASSPGHPYEQYF,TRBV6-5,-,TRBJ2-7,13,-